This T cell receptor beta chain appears in the sequencing data of a study of blood T cells in healthy people across ages. Findings of the study overall: Expanded clonotype shifts may have been confounded, as the donors had an unknown CMV status.

The authors ran a second PCR of roughly 6 to 12 cycles using a sample-barcoded 5' primer and a J-beta primer mix. TCRdb re-analysed the 5' RACE reads in MiXCR, keeping a single row per CDR3 protein. The sample has 750,000 to 950,000 distinct CDR3 sequences, roughly 29% seen once; the top ten hold roughly a tenth. The draw of peripheral blood yielded about 10 milliliters from each donor. As to this clonotype: Its cognate antigen is unknown.

These same data were also listed under a study on T cells of mothers and their children. As reported in that work: Donors comprised a few healthy Caucasian mothers plus their six children. Extraction yielded RNA that went, in full, into cDNA synthesis at roughly 1.4 ug per 15 ul.

The clonotype originates from a woman between 40 and 50 years old in good health. The sequencing input was blood.

The CDR3 spells CASSLGGAQHEQFF. DNA of the CDR3: TGTGCCAGCAGCTTAGGGGGGGCGCAGCATGAGCAGTTCTTC. The chain uses TRBV7-9 and TRBJ2-1; possibly TRBD1 or TRBD2 for D (6 bases each). The V gene lost 1 base and the J gene lost 8 bases, with 12 bases spanning the gap. Looked up from germline, CDR1 is SEHNR and CDR2 is FQNEAQ (reference sequence). CDR3 size: 14 residues.